Below, 8 T cell receptor beta chains from the same sample are listed, as sequenced in a study of chemoradiotherapy in HPV16-positive cancers. The protocol was immunoSEQ multiplex PCR, while the TCRdb copy is restricted to in-frame clones and leaves out a portion. Of some 12,000 clones listed, roughly 78% are singletons. Sampling took place from a patient who underwent chemoradiotherapy. Receptors were obtained from a human donor with HPV-associated anogenital cancer.

The chain is built from TRBV29-1 and TRBJ1-1, with D perhaps TRBD1 (5 bases). This CDR3 comprises 13 residues. Between the trimmed V and J ends, which lost 1 base and 3 bases, there was a span of 9 bases. The germline gives CDR1 SQVTM, CDR2 ANQGSEA. The CDR3 loop is CSVEGGGYTEAFF. CDR3 nucleotide sequence: TGCAGCGTTGAAGGCGGGGGGTACACTGAAGCTTTCTTT. Looking up the rest from reference TRBV29-1 and TRBJ1-1 gives the full variable domain: SAVISQKPSRDICQRGTSLTIQCQVDSQVTMMFWYRQQPGQSLTLIATANQGSEATYESGFVIDKFPISRPNLTFSTLTVSNMSPEDSSIYLCSVEGGGYTEAFFGQGTRLTVV.

The CDR3 is CAISGLAGGLAFDNEQFF. In nucleotides, the CDR3 is TGTGCCATCAGTGGACTAGCGGGAGGCCTTGCCTTTGACAATGAGCAGTTCTTC. The chain links TRBV10-3 to TRBJ2-1; 13 bases fit TRBD2. V was clipped by 4 bases and J by 5 bases; unmatched bases: 11. The germline gives CDR1 ENHRY, CDR2 SYGVKD. The CDR3 loop spans 18 amino acids.

This rearrangement joins TRBV2 to TRBJ2-2, with 8 bases aligning to TRBD1. The germline gives CDR1 SNHLY, CDR2 FYNNEI. CDR3 length: 15 residues. V shed 6 bases and J 0 bases; nucleotides not matched to a gene: 3. The CDR3 here is CASSQQGANTGELFF. CDR3 nucleotides: TGTGCCAGCAGCCAACAGGGGGCGAACACCGGGGAGCTGTTTTTT.

The genes are TRBV4-1 and TRBJ2-1; perhaps TRBD1 as D (5 bases). The ends were cut back, 4 bases at V and 3 bases at J, with 13 bases in the middle. This CDR3 is built from 15 residues. The V gene's germline CDR1 is MGHRA and CDR2 YSYEKL. The CDR3 spells CASSPPDTIYNEQFF. CDR3 nucleotides: TGCGCCAGCAGCCCACCGGACACCATCTACAATGAGCAGTTCTTC.

The gene calls are TRBV4-1 and TRBJ2-7; the match to TRBD2 covers 10 bases. Losses at the gene ends were 1 base for V and 0 bases for J; bases not matched to a gene: 0. Germline V gene data show CDR1 as MGHRA and CDR2 as YSYEKL. The CDR3 spans 15 residues. The CDR3 DNA reads TGCGCCAGCAGCCAAGGACTAGCGGGCTCCTACGAGCAGTACTTC. Amino acid sequence: CASSQGLAGSYEQYF.

The chain couples TRBV19 to TRBJ2-7; weak D call: TRBD1 (6 bases). V was trimmed by 3 bases and J by 4 bases, leaving 10 bases between them. CDR1 and CDR2 from the germline V gene are LNHDA and SQIVND (reference sequence). This CDR3 is built from 13 residues. CDR3 sequence reads: CASSIGQRYEQYF. Written as DNA, the CDR3 is TGTGCCAGTAGTATCGGACAGAGGTACGAGCAGTACTTC. Combining the CDR3 with reference TRBV19 and TRBJ2-7 gives the whole variable domain DGGITQSPKYLFRKEGQNVTLSCEQNLNHDAMYWYRQDPGQGLRLIYYSQIVNDFQKGDIAEGYSVSREKKESFPLTVTSAQKNPTAFYLCASSIGQRYEQYFGPGTRLTVT.

This sequence joins TRBV7-9 and TRBJ1-2, with 7 bases that match TRBD1. Germline V gene lookup returns CDR1 SEHNR and CDR2 FQNEAQ (reference sequence). CDR3 length equals 14 residues. V shed 0 bases and J 8 bases; nucleotides not matched to a gene: 6. CDR3 amino acids: CASSLADRVSGYTF. The CDR3 nucleotides are TGTGCCAGCAGCTTAGCCGACAGGGTGAGCGGCTACACCTTC. Together with reference TRBV7-9 and TRBJ1-2, the CDR3 gives the full variable domain: DTGVSQNPRHKITKRGQNVTFRCDPISEHNRLYWYRQTLGQGPEFLTYFQNEAQLEKSRLLSDRFSAERPKGSFSTLEIQRTEQGDSAMYLCASSLADRVSGYTFGSGTRLTVV.

This clone came up a few times. The J gene is TRBJ1-1, the V gene TRBV19, with TRBD1 identical over 7 bases. After removal of 10 bases from V and 1 base from J, the junction contained 9 bases not matched to a gene. Per the germline V gene, CDR1 is LNHDA and CDR2 is SQIVND (reference sequence). This CDR3 comprises 14 residues. CDR3 nucleotide sequence: TGTGCCACCGCAAGGGACAGATCGAACACTGAAGCTTTCTTT. Translation: CATARDRSNTEAFF.